A selection of T cell receptor beta chains follows, all from one sample in a study of blood T cell repertoires in COVID-19. The method was immunoSEQ multiplex PCR; TCRdb's version includes in-frame clones alone and lacks a portion of them. Of approximately 300,000 clones in the sample, just under 90% were seen once. The specimen was PBMCs or T cells enriched from blood (not recorded which). The receptors were sampled from a woman aged 30 to 39 who had recovered from COVID-19. Each CDR3 is given with its conserved first and last residue. Each record gives: J gene, V gene, D gene, CDR3 protein. A D gene is named only where the DNA matches it firmly.

J: TRBJ1-3; V: TRBV28; D: NA; CDR3: CASIMGSGNTIYF
J: TRBJ2-3; V: TRBV9; D: NA; CDR3: CASSVAPWADRGDTQYF
J: TRBJ2-5; V: TRBV4-2; D: NA; CDR3: CASSQDLGTFETQYF
J: TRBJ2-1; V: TRBV27; D: NA; CDR3: CASTTGQGEQFF
J: TRBJ1-5; V: TRBV28; D: NA; CDR3: CAIATGYSNQPQHF
J: TRBJ1-2; V: TRBV6-5; D: TRBD1; CDR3: CASSYTDRAYGYTF
J: TRBJ2-4; V: TRBV23-1; D: TRBD1; CDR3: CASSHHITGQGFHLAKNIQYF
J: TRBJ1-1; V: TRBV4-2; D: TRBD1; CDR3: CASSHQGVNTEAFF
J: TRBJ2-2; V: TRBV6-4; D: TRBD2; CDR3: CASRPLAGASTGELFF
J: TRBJ1-1; V: TRBV29-1; D: NA; CDR3: CSVHLRVGDTEAFF
J: TRBJ2-7; V: TRBV9; D: NA; CDR3: CASSVAPTDASSYEQYF
J: TRBJ1-2; V: TRBV19; D: TRBD1; CDR3: CASSIKGAGNYGYTF
J: TRBJ2-3; V: TRBV6-5; D: TRBD2; CDR3: CASTQGGGTDTQYF
J: TRBJ1-5; V: TRBV7-9; D: NA; CDR3: CASSPQGGLNQPQHF
J: TRBJ2-5; V: TRBV11-3; D: NA; CDR3: CASSSSEDETQYF
J: TRBJ2-5; V: TRBV15; D: TRBD2; CDR3: CATSRKTSGSSQTQYF
J: TRBJ1-2; V: TRBV10-3; D: NA; CDR3: CAIRGRGNYGYTF
J: TRBJ2-7; V: TRBV11-2; D: TRBD1; CDR3: CASSVLTGTGVGEQYF
J: TRBJ2-7; V: TRBV19; D: TRBD2; CDR3: CASSPAGPPYEQYF
J: TRBJ1-2; V: TRBV5-5; D: TRBD1; CDR3: CASSLWVTGGADGYTF
J: TRBJ1-5; V: TRBV27; D: TRBD1; CDR3: CARQRTGGRQPQHF
J: TRBJ1-4; V: TRBV5-1; D: NA; CDR3: CASTPDGANNEKLFF
J: TRBJ1-5; V: TRBV15; D: TRBD1; CDR3: CATGPGQGNQPQHF
J: TRBJ2-1; V: TRBV21-1; D: NA; CDR3: CASSKAAVTSYNEQFF
J: TRBJ2-1; V: TRBV29-1; D: TRBD2; CDR3: CSAELAGVGNEQFF
J: TRBJ2-7; V: TRBV5-1; D: NA; CDR3: CASSLLEGGYEQYF